A selection of T cell receptor beta chains follows, all from one sample in a study of cytomegalovirus exposure and HLA in healthy donors. Some clones are missing from TCRdb's copy, which holds only in-frame ones; the method was immunoSEQ multiplex PCR. Of about 130,000 clones in the sample, roughly 89% were seen once. The sample taken for sequencing was PBMCs. The receptors stem from a young man in good health and CMV-seronegative. CDR3s include the opening cysteine and the closing phenylalanine or tryptophan. The order of the fields is V gene, D gene, J gene, clone size, CDR3 protein, CDR3 DNA. A D gene is named only where the DNA matches it firmly. Size is stated for part of the rows, as once, few or many counts, or as a class when the clone is expanded.

>TRBV4-3|TRBD2|TRBJ2-3|.
CASSFAGGGLADTQYF
TGCGCCAGCAGTTTTGCGGGGGGGGGTCTCGCAGATACGCAGTATTTT
>TRBV9|.|TRBJ2-2|.
CASSPFGRAYAGELFF
TGTGCCAGCAGCCCTTTTGGCAGGGCGTATGCCGGGGAGCTGTTTTTT
>TRBV2|.|TRBJ2-3|.
CASPGSASSTDTQYF
TGTGCCAGCCCCGGGAGCGCATCTAGCACAGATACGCAGTATTTT
>TRBV4-1|TRBD1|TRBJ2-3|.
CASSQNSGGVDTQYF
TGCGCCAGCAGCCAAAACTCAGGGGGAGTAGATACGCAGTATTTT
>TRBV7-2|.|TRBJ1-4|.
CASSPGGGEEKLFF
TGTGCCAGCAGCCCGGGAGGGGGTGAGGAAAAACTGTTTTTT
>TRBV28|TRBD2|TRBJ2-5|.
CASSLWSRGRGQETQYF
TGTGCCAGCAGTTTATGGTCACGAGGGCGGGGGCAAGAGACCCAGTACTTC
>TRBV6-5|TRBD2|TRBJ2-7|.
CASSYGWDYSYEQYF
TGTGCCAGCAGTTACGGGTGGGACTACTCCTACGAGCAGTACTTC
>TRBV7-9|.|TRBJ2-2|.
CASSGPKGELFF
TGTGCCAGCAGCGGCCCAAAGGGGGAGCTGTTTTTT
>TRBV15|.|TRBJ1-6|.
CATSRDSASPLHF
TGTGCCACCAGCAGAGATAGTGCTTCACCCCTCCACTTT
>TRBV19|TRBD1|TRBJ2-7|.
CASSIAPDRAYEQYF
TGTGCCAGTAGTATAGCCCCCGACAGGGCCTACGAGCAGTACTTC
>TRBV19|.|TRBJ2-7|.
CASSPRADEQYF
TGTGCCAGTAGCCCCAGGGCGGACGAGCAGTACTTC
>TRBV10-3|.|TRBJ1-5|.
CAIGAREGQPQHF
TGTGCCATCGGGGCCAGGGAGGGTCAGCCCCAGCATTTT
>TRBV27|.|TRBJ2-7|.
CASRGGWGQSSYEQYF
TGTGCCAGCAGGGGGGGCTGGGGACAGAGCTCCTACGAGCAGTACTTC
>TRBV2|.|TRBJ2-5|.
CASSEGALQSETQYF
TGTGCCAGCAGTGAAGGGGCTCTTCAATCCGAGACCCAGTACTTC
>TRBV12-5|TRBD2|TRBJ2-3|.
CASGLGGLAGTSDTQYF
TGTGCTAGTGGTTTGGGGGGACTAGCGGGGACCTCAGATACGCAGTATTTT
>TRBV4-1|TRBD2|TRBJ2-6|.
CASSLPAGAGANVLTF
TGCGCCAGCAGCCTCCCGGCGGGGGCTGGGGCCAACGTCCTGACTTTC
>TRBV11-2|TRBD2|TRBJ2-7|.
CASSSIGLAHEQYF
TGTGCCAGCAGCTCCATAGGACTAGCGCACGAGCAGTACTTC
>TRBV6-1|TRBD1|TRBJ1-6|once
CASSPGQGSSPLHF
TGTGCCAGCAGTCCGGGACAGGGCTCTTCACCCCTCCACTTT
>TRBV7-9|TRBD1|TRBJ2-7|.
CASSLAQGAISYEQYF
TGTGCCAGCAGCTTAGCGCAGGGGGCAATTTCCTACGAGCAGTACTTC
>TRBV18|TRBD1|TRBJ1-4|.
CASSTKQGRYEKLFF
TGTGCCAGCTCAACCAAACAGGGGAGGTATGAAAAACTGTTTTTT
>TRBV15|.|TRBJ2-2|once
CATSRGDTTGELFF
TGTGCCACCAGCAGAGGAGACACCACCGGGGAGCTGTTTTTT
>TRBV10-1|.|TRBJ1-4|few
CASSRDIATNEKLFF
TGCGCCAGCAGCAGGGACATTGCAACTAATGAAAAACTGTTTTTT
>TRBV27|.|TRBJ2-4|.
CASLDKFEVVWYF
TGTGCCAGCCTGGACAAGTTTGAGGTAGTGTGGTACTTC
>TRBV6-1|TRBD2|TRBJ2-7|once
CASRERLSTGLYYEQYF
TGTGCCAGCAGGGAAAGACTTTCTACGGGACTATATTACGAGCAGTACTTC
>TRBV4-1|.|TRBJ2-2|.
CASRTGRTGELFF
TGCGCCAGCAGGACAGGGAGGACCGGGGAGCTGTTTTTT
>TRBV18|TRBD1|TRBJ1-5|.
CASSPRQGNQPQHF
TGTGCCAGCTCACCCCGACAGGGTAATCAGCCCCAGCATTTT
>TRBV19|.|TRBJ2-1|.
CASSIFGQAQFF
TGTGCCAGTAGTATTTTTGGTCAGGCGCAGTTCTTC
>TRBV29-1|.|TRBJ2-5|.
CSVERLEETQYF
TGCAGCGTTGAACGGCTAGAAGAGACCCAGTACTTC
>TRBV4-3|.|TRBJ2-1|.
CASSQGRSYNEQFF
TGCGCCAGCAGCCAAGGGAGGAGTTACAATGAGCAGTTCTTC
>TRBV5-1|TRBD1|TRBJ2-5|.
CASSLSQGQLETQYF
TGCGCCAGCAGCTTGTCCCAGGGACAGTTGGAGACCCAGTACTTC
>TRBV7-9|.|TRBJ2-7|.
CASSPVYRAYEQYF
TGTGCCAGCAGCCCTGTCTATCGGGCCTACGAGCAGTACTTC
>TRBV9|TRBD2|TRBJ2-3|.
CASSSRVTSGGTDTQYF
TGTGCCAGCAGCTCACGGGTAACTAGCGGGGGCACAGATACGCAGTATTTT
>TRBV5-4|.|TRBJ2-1|.
CASSLQGNEQFF
TGTGCCAGCAGCTTGCAGGGCAATGAGCAGTTCTTC
>TRBV6-5|.|TRBJ2-3|.
CASSYSGATSTDTQYF
TGTGCCAGCAGTTACTCTGGTGCTACTAGCACAGATACGCAGTATTTT
>TRBV5-3|TRBD1|TRBJ1-2|.
CARSLVRAGGVGPYGYTF
TGTGCCAGAAGCTTGGTTCGGGCAGGGGGCGTAGGGCCCTATGGCTACACCTTC
>TRBV28|TRBD1|TRBJ2-7|.
CASKVGQYYEQYF
TGTGCCAGCAAAGTGGGACAGTACTACGAGCAGTACTTC
>TRBV4-1|TRBD2|TRBJ2-7|once
CASSQGGLAGDYEQYF
TGCGCCAGCAGCCAAGGGGGACTAGCGGGGGACTACGAGCAGTACTTC
>TRBV5-1|TRBD2|TRBJ2-7|.
CASSQRGGEQYF
TGCGCCAGCAGCCAGCGGGGGGGAGAGCAGTACTTC
>TRBV10-3|TRBD1|TRBJ2-7|once
CAIKAGGTGGYEQYF
TGTGCCATCAAGGCGGGAGGGACAGGGGGGTACGAGCAGTACTTC
>TRBV5-1|.|TRBJ1-1|.
CASSLGIRVFDTEAFF
TGCGCCAGCAGCCTGGGAATCAGGGTTTTCGACACTGAAGCTTTCTTT
>TRBV6-5|.|TRBJ2-2|.
CASSLPGTGGRELFF
TGTGCCAGCAGCCTCCCGGGGACGGGGGGCCGGGAGCTGTTTTTT
>TRBV7-8|.|TRBJ2-4|.
CASSLAEDSLAKNIQYF
TGTGCCAGCAGCTTAGCTGAAGACAGCTTAGCCAAAAACATTCAGTACTTC
>TRBV5-4|.|TRBJ1-1|.
CASSLQENTEAFF
TGTGCCAGCAGTTTACAGGAGAACACTGAAGCTTTCTTT
>TRBV2|TRBD2|TRBJ2-5|.
CASSDLFGGVQETQYF
TGTGCCAGCAGTGATTTATTCGGGGGGGTACAAGAGACCCAGTACTTC
>TRBV14|TRBD1|TRBJ1-2|.
CASSQAGTGGSGYTF
TGTGCCAGCAGCCAAGCCGGGACAGGGGGTAGTGGCTACACCTTC
>TRBV2|TRBD1|TRBJ1-5|once
CASRTGSPFNQPQHF
TGTGCCAGCAGGACAGGGAGTCCCTTTAATCAGCCCCAGCATTTT
>TRBV2|TRBD1|TRBJ1-1|.
CASSAGGEAFF
TGTGCCAGCAGTGCAGGGGGTGAAGCTTTCTTT
>TRBV9|.|TRBJ2-5|.
CASSEGVLPGETQYF
TGTGCCAGCAGCGAGGGGGTCCTACCCGGGGAGACCCAGTACTTC
>TRBV9|.|TRBJ2-7|.
CASSVGGGRYEQYF
TGTGCCAGCAGCGTAGGGGGGGGCCGTTACGAGCAGTACTTC